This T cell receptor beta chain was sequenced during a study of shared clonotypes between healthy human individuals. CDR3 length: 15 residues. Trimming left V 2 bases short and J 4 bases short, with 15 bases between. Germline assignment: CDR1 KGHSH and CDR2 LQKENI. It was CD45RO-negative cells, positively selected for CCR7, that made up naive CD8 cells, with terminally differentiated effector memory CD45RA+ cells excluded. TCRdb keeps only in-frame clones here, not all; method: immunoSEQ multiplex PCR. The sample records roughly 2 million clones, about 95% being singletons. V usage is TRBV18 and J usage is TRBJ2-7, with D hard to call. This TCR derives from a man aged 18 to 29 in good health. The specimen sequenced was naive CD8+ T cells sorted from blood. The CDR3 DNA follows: TGTGCCAGCTCACCATCGCATTCGGGTTTGTACGAGCAGTACTTC. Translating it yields CASSPSHSGLYEQYF.